These 15 T cell receptor beta chains originate from one sample sequenced in a study of shared clonotypes between healthy human individuals. The table came from immunoSEQ multiplex PCR; TCRdb's copy has only in-frame clones and leaves some out. The sample has roughly 890,000 clones, around 93% seen once. The naive CD8 subset, CD45RO-negative cells positively selected for CCR7, excluded terminally differentiated effector memory CD45RA+ cells. Material for sequencing was naive CD8+ T cells sorted from blood. All receptors derive from a man aged 30 to 39 in good health.

This clone was counted a single time. This chain uses TRBV7-3 with TRBJ2-3, with D uncertain. V dropped 2 bases and J dropped 1 base, with 10 bases sitting between them. Germline values: CDR1 SGHTA, CDR2 FQGTGA. The CDR3 covers 15 residues. Here the CDR3 DNA reads TGTGCCAGCAGCTTAGATCCCGGAGGCACAGATACGCAGTATTTT. Translating gives CASSLDPGGTDTQYF.

V usage is TRBV28 and J usage is TRBJ1-2, with a possible D match to TRBD1 (6 bases). Germline V gene sequence: CDR1 MDHEN, CDR2 SYDVKM. V lost 3 bases and J lost 3, with 14 bases in between. CDR3 length: 15 residues. The CDR3 loop reads CASSLRTAGHYGYTF. The CDR3 nucleotides read TGTGCCAGCAGTTTGCGGACAGCCGGGCACTATGGCTACACCTTC.

The chain joins TRBV11-2 to TRBJ2-7; the D gene is possibly TRBD2 (5 bases). Between the trimmed V and J ends, which lost 1 base and 5 bases, there was a span of 18 bases. The CDR3 is 16 amino acids. Germline values: CDR1 SGHAT, CDR2 FQNNGV. The CDR3 is CASSLGQRLIEDEQYF. The CDR3 DNA follows: TGTGCCAGCAGCTTAGGCCAGAGACTAATAGAGGACGAGCAGTACTTC.

The chain recombines TRBV5-4 with TRBJ1-1; D is unclear. Trimming cost V 3 bases and J 0 bases, with 12 bases left between them. Germline V lookup: CDR1 SGHNT, CDR2 YYREEE (reference sequence). There are 15 residues in the CDR3. The CDR3 loop reads CASSWERSLNTEAFF. The CDR3 DNA follows: TGTGCCAGCAGCTGGGAGAGGAGCCTGAACACTGAAGCTTTCTTT. Filled out from reference TRBV5-4 and TRBJ1-1, the complete variable domain reads ETGVTQSPTHLIKTRGQQVTLRCSSQSGHNTVSWYQQALGQGPQFIFQYYREEENGRGNFPPRFSGLQFPNYSSELNVNALELDDSALYLCASSWERSLNTEAFFGQGTRLTVV.

The chain links TRBV7-9 to TRBJ1-2; D call uncertain. V lost 5 bases, J lost 1 base, and 11 bases lay in between. Germline V gives CDR1 SEHNR, CDR2 FQNEAQ (reference sequence). The length of the CDR3 is 14 residues. CDR3 loop: CASSLRGNNYGYTF. DNA of the CDR3: TGTGCCAGCAGCCTCCGAGGGAATAACTATGGCTACACCTTC.

This clone was observed a few times. The genes are TRBV7-9 and TRBJ2-7; no clear D. Trimming stripped 2 bases from V and 6 bases from J, with 8 bases between. This CDR3 has 12 amino acids. Germline CDR1 SEHNR, CDR2 FQNEAQ (reference sequence). The CDR3 DNA reads TGTGCCAGCAGCTTATTGGGGTCCGAGCAGTACTTC. This codes for CASSLLGSEQYF.

The chain couples TRBV7-9 to TRBJ2-1; 10 nucleotides agree with TRBD2. The germline CDR1 and CDR2 sequences are SEHNR and FQNEAQ (reference sequence). The CDR3 runs 15 residues. Trimming cost V 7 bases and J 10 bases; bases outside gene matches: 13. CDR3 nucleotide sequence: TGTGCCAGCAACACGCCTAGCGGGAGTATCAGGGAGCAGTTCTTC. Protein product: CASNTPSGSIREQFF.

This sequence joins TRBV7-8 and TRBJ2-7; 11 bases match TRBD2. The CDR3 spans 16 residues. The J segment lost 4 bases and the V segment lost 1 base, leaving 6 bases of the junction unmatched. CDR1 SGHVS and CDR2 FQNEAQ come from the germline V gene. The DNA for the CDR3 is TGTGCCAGCAGCTTAGTGCTAGCGGGAGGCCTTTACGAGCAGTACTTC. Translation: CASSLVLAGGLYEQYF.

This clone was counted a single time. The chain couples TRBV6-1 to TRBJ1-2; the D is unclear. Germline-derived CDR1 and CDR2 are MNHNS and SASEGT. With 4 bases removed from V and 4 bases from J, the gap between germline ends came to 16 bases. The CDR3 is 15 residues long. The CDR3 region is CASSAGVISLYGYTF. The CDR3 DNA follows: TGTGCCAGCAGTGCGGGTGTGATATCTCTCTATGGCTACACCTTC.

The chain employs TRBV7-8 and TRBJ2-1; D gene uncertain. Germline CDR1 is SGHVS and CDR2 is FQNEAQ. V shed 8 bases and J shed 6 bases, with 17 bases lying between them. CDR3 length: 14 amino acids. The CDR3: CASSPYGALNEQFF. DNA of the CDR3: TGTGCCAGCTCCCCCTATGGAGCTCTCAATGAGCAGTTCTTC.

With regard to this clone: Germline is not matched at one junction end, which may reflect a read error. The chain couples TRBV6-6 to TRBJ1-5; TRBD1 might be the D (5 bases). Per the germline V gene, CDR1 is MNHNY and CDR2 is SVGAGI (reference sequence). This CDR3 has 14 residues. In DNA, the CDR3 is TGTGCCAGCAGCCGTTTATGGGGCAATCGGCCCCAGCATTTT. Its translation: CASSRLWGNRPQHF.

The chain recombines TRBV30 with TRBJ2-3, with no clear D. V lost 3 bases and J 3 bases, leaving 13 bases between the germline ends. Per germline, CDR1 GTSNPN and CDR2 SVGIG (reference sequence). This CDR3 has 14 residues. The CDR3 spells CAWSSILGTDTQYF. CDR3 coding DNA: TGTGCCTGGAGCTCTATACTCGGGACAGATACGCAGTATTTT.

V gene TRBV5-4 combines with J gene TRBJ2-6; unclear D gene. Trimming shortened V by 5 bases and J by 0 bases, and 6 bases separated the two germline ends. The length of the CDR3 is 14 residues. Germline V gene sequence: CDR1 SGHNT, CDR2 YYREEE (reference sequence). CDR3 amino acids: CASSLSSGANVLTF. For the CDR3, the DNA is TGTGCCAGCAGTCTGAGCTCTGGGGCCAACGTCCTGACTTTC.

This clone was seen only a few times. CDR3 sequence: CASSVPGAGEQFF. The CDR3 DNA reads TGTGCCAGCAGTGTACCAGGGGCTGGTGAGCAGTTCTTC. The V and J genes are TRBV2 and TRBJ2-1; tentatively, D is TRBD1 (6 bases). This CDR3 is built from 13 residues. CDR1 is SNHLY, CDR2 FYNNEI, per germline. Trimming took off 4 bases at V and 9 bases at J, with 13 bases between the two ends.

V and J are TRBV7-9 and TRBJ1-1, with D maybe TRBD1 (6 bases). Per the germline V gene, CDR1 is SEHNR and CDR2 is FQNEAQ (reference sequence). The CDR3 totals 16 residues. V was clipped by 4 bases and J by 0 bases, with 15 bases between them. This chain's CDR3 is CASSYGQNRMNTEAFF. CDR3 coding DNA: TGTGCCAGCAGCTATGGACAGAATCGTATGAACACTGAAGCTTTCTTT.